This TCR beta chain was captured in a study of cytomegalovirus exposure and HLA in healthy donors. Background on the study: Some 85 million unique TCRs, all from HLA-typed donors, were included in an early release of the data.

The study, taken as a whole, reports: Accurate prediction of HLA-A and HLA-B alleles (for most subjects) was reportedly achieved from TCR beta sequences.

The V and J ends lost 3 bases and 7 bases respectively, with 10 bases between them. The CDR3 is 13 amino acids. Germline values: CDR1 SQVTM, CDR2 ANQGSEA. Notes on this clone: Its antigen is undetermined.

It was with 60 Vbeta and 13 Jbeta primers that the PCR ran. Using immunoSEQ multiplex PCR, the repertoire was profiled, and TCRdb retains in-frame clones only, with some absent. The data contain nearly 100,000 clones, approximately 76% of them singletons. Material: PBMCs. The chain uses TRBV29-1 and TRBJ1-6; D is perhaps TRBD1 (6 bases). The TCR was taken from a woman in her sixties in good health and CMV-seropositive. CDR3 loop: CSVETDRNSPLHF. DNA of the CDR3: TGCAGCGTTGAGACGGACAGAAATTCACCCCTCCACTTT.